This TCR beta chain was profiled in a study of blood T cell repertoires in COVID-19. Overall study: In each case, the material was cDNA or gDNA derived from T cells, B-cell-depleted T cells, or PBMCs.

Authors' data handling: Researchers report that nucleated cell counts were estimated from reference gene primer amplification. The protocol was immunoSEQ multiplex PCR, while the TCRdb copy is restricted to in-frame clones and leaves out a portion. Clone size and the V and J calls come from that table; the DNA yielded D and trimming. Among tens of thousands of clones listed, around 81% were seen once. The CDR3 is 16 amino acids. Germline CDR1 and CDR2: SSHAT and FNYEAQ (reference sequence). With regard to this clone: Compared with germline, one end of the junction differs, possibly owing to a read error.

The gene calls are TRBV7-7 and TRBJ2-2; 7 bases are shared with TRBD2. The sample taken for sequencing was peripheral blood. The clonotype originates from a man at least 80 years old with acute or convalescent COVID-19. The CDR3 DNA is TGTGCTAGCAGCTTAGGGGTAGCGGGGAACACCGGGGAGCTGTTTTTT. It is translated as CASSLGVAGNTGELFF.